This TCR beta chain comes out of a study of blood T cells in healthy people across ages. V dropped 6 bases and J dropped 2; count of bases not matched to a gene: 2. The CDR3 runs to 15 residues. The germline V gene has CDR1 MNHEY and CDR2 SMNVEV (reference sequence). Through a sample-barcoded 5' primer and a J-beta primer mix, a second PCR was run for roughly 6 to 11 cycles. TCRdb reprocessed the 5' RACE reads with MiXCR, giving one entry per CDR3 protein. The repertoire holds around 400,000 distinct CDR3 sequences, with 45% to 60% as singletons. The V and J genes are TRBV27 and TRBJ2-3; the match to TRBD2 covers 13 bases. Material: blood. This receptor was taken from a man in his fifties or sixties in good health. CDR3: CASRTSGRTTDTQYF. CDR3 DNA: TGTGCCAGCAGGACTAGCGGGAGGACCACAGATACGCAGTATTTT.